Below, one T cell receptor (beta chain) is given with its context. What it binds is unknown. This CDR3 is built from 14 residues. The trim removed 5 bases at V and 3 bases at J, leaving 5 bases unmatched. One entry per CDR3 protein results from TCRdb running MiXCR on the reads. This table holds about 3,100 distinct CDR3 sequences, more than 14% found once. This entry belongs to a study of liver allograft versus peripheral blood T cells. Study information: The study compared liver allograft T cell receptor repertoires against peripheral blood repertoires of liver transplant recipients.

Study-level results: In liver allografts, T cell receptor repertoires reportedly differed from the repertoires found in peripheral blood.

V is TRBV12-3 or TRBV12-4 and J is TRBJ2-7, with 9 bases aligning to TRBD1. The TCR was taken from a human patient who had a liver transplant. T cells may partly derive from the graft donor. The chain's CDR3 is CASSQRDRDYEQYF. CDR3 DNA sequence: TGTGCCAGCAGTCAACGGGACAGGGACTACGAGCAGTACTTC.